This is a list of T cell receptor beta chains from one sample in a study of T cell changes during pregnancy in multiple sclerosis. Method: immunoSEQ multiplex PCR; TCRdb's copy keeps in-frame clones and lacks some. The repertoire includes roughly 79,000 clones, 85% to 95% of them detected once, and about 0.8% sits in the top ten. Sequencing was performed on peripheral blood, taken in the second trimester of pregnancy. Source of these receptors: a female donor in good health, enrolled as a control in a pregnancy study. The CDR3 runs from the conserved cysteine through the conserved F or W. D genes are given only for firm matches. Some rows have no size entry. The others give once, few or many, or a class for an expanded clone.

d_gene	v_gene	j_gene	abundance	CDR3aa	CDR3nt
TRBD1	TRBV7-9	TRBJ1-1	-	CASSPRTGTNTEAFF	TGTGCCAGCAGCCCCCGGACAGGAACGAACACTGAAGCTTTCTTT
-	TRBV5-4	TRBJ2-1	once	CASSFYQNNEQFF	TGTGCCAGCAGCTTTTACCAGAACAATGAGCAGTTCTTC
TRBD1	TRBV19	TRBJ1-2	-	CASSIQGDGYTF	TGTGCCAGTAGTATACAGGGGGATGGCTACACCTTC
TRBD2	TRBV7-8	TRBJ2-7	-	CASSRESGGHWEQYF	TGTGCCAGCAGCCGAGAAAGCGGGGGGCATTGGGAGCAGTACTTC
TRBD1	TRBV5-4	TRBJ1-2	-	CASSSLLTGLSYGYTF	TGTGCCAGCAGCTCCCTCCTGACAGGGCTCTCCTATGGCTACACCTTC
-	TRBV6-5	TRBJ1-1	-	CAAQRTGTVNTEAFF	TGTGCCGCGCAGCGAACCGGGACTGTAAACACTGAAGCTTTCTTT
-	TRBV2	TRBJ2-7	-	CARKRGGSYEQYF	TGTGCCAGAAAAAGAGGGGGCTCCTACGAGCAGTACTTC
-	TRBV30	TRBJ1-2	-	CAWSVGQYGYTF	TGTGCCTGGAGTGTCGGACAGTATGGCTACACCTTC
-	TRBV11-2	TRBJ1-1	-	CASSQQGNTEAFF	TGTGCCAGCAGCCAGCAGGGGAACACTGAAGCTTTCTTT
-	TRBV29-1	TRBJ1-1	few	CSVETLGLTEAFF	TGCAGCGTTGAAACATTGGGGCTCACTGAAGCTTTCTTT
-	TRBV14	TRBJ2-2	-	CASSQVVGGTGELFF	TGTGCCAGCAGCCAAGTTGTCGGAGGCACCGGGGAGCTGTTTTTT
-	TRBV27	TRBJ2-2	-	CASSLSYSSRANTGELFF	TGTGCCAGCAGTTTATCCTACTCGTCCAGGGCGAACACCGGGGAGCTGTTTTTT
-	TRBV19	TRBJ2-4	-	CASSIVQLAKNIQYF	TGTGCCAGTAGTATAGTACAGCTAGCCAAAAACATTCAGTACTTC
-	TRBV11-3	TRBJ1-1	-	CASSPSGNTEAFF	TGTGCCAGCAGCCCTTCAGGGAACACTGAAGCTTTCTTT
-	TRBV18	TRBJ1-1	-	CASLPDSTNTEAFF	TGTGCCAGCTTACCGGACAGCACGAACACTGAAGCTTTCTTT
TRBD1	TRBV19	TRBJ2-5	-	CASSSPRQGQQETQYF	TGTGCCAGTAGTAGCCCACGACAGGGACAACAAGAGACCCAGTACTTC
-	TRBV18	TRBJ1-3	-	CASSPGEAGNTIYF	TGTGCCAGCTCACCAGGGGAGGCTGGAAACACCATATATTTT
-	TRBV4-3	TRBJ2-7	-	CASSQDPFQGDEQYF	TGCGCCAGCAGCCAAGATCCCTTCCAAGGGGACGAGCAGTACTTC
-	TRBV10-3	TRBJ2-3	-	CAISESDRSTDTQYF	TGTGCCATCAGTGAGTCCGACAGGAGCACAGATACGCAGTATTTT
TRBD2	TRBV7-2	TRBJ2-3	-	CASSLEVLAGAPVDTQYF	TGTGCCAGCAGCTTAGAGGTACTAGCGGGGGCGCCGGTCGATACGCAGTATTTT
-	TRBV29-1	TRBJ1-1	-	CSVERNTEAFF	TGCAGCGTAGAGCGGAACACTGAAGCTTTCTTT
TRBD1	TRBV5-6	TRBJ1-4	-	CASSFGTAYEKLFF	TGTGCCAGCAGCTTTGGGACAGCTTATGAAAAACTGTTTTTT
-	TRBV4-1	TRBJ2-7	-	CASSPHPTSASYEQYF	TGCGCCAGCAGCCCCCACCCCACTAGTGCTTCCTACGAGCAGTACTTC
-	TRBV11-2	TRBJ1-1	-	CASSQQGNTEAFF	TGTGCCAGCAGTCAACAGGGGAACACTGAAGCTTTCTTT
-	TRBV2	TRBJ1-5	-	CASSEESGRVGQPQHF	TGTGCCAGCAGTGAAGAAAGTGGCAGGGTGGGTCAGCCCCAGCATTTT
-	TRBV9	TRBJ1-6	-	CASSVYRRGSPLHF	TGTGCCAGCAGCGTATATCGAAGGGGTTCACCCCTCCACTTT
-	TRBV10-3	TRBJ2-7	once	CASRPPQGTDEQYF	TGTGCCTCCAGGCCCCCCCAGGGGACGGACGAGCAGTACTTC
-	TRBV6-1	TRBJ1-5	-	CASSEGARPRDQPQHF	TGTGCCAGCAGTGAAGGGGCGAGGCCGCGGGATCAGCCCCAGCATTTT
-	TRBV5-4	TRBJ2-5	-	CASSLAYQTQYF	TGTGCCAGCAGCTTGGCCTACCAGACCCAGTACTTC
TRBD1	TRBV11-3	TRBJ2-1	-	CASSLVQGANNEQFF	TGTGCCAGCAGCTTAGTGCAGGGGGCGAACAATGAGCAGTTCTTC
-	TRBV7-8	TRBJ1-2	-	CASSPRDRGYTF	TGTGCCAGCAGCCCGCGTGATCGAGGCTACACCTTC
TRBD2	TRBV7-2	TRBJ2-3	-	CASSFGAGGSTDTQYF	TGTGCCAGCAGCTTCGGAGCGGGGGGGAGCACAGATACGCAGTATTTT
-	TRBV4-1	TRBJ1-1	-	CASSQKGTALTEAFF	TGCGCCAGCAGCCAAAAAGGTACAGCCCTCACTGAAGCTTTCTTT
-	TRBV19	TRBJ2-1	-	CASSIPTSNEQFF	TGTGCCAGTAGTATACCGACTAGTAATGAGCAGTTCTTC
TRBD1	TRBV19	TRBJ1-2	-	CASPRLGQGIYGYTF	TGTGCCAGTCCCCGGCTGGGACAGGGTATCTATGGCTACACCTTC
-	TRBV7-3	TRBJ1-1	-	CASSFQSGTEAFF	TGTGCCAGCAGCTTTCAGTCGGGCACTGAAGCTTTCTTT
TRBD1	TRBV10-1	TRBJ1-1	once	CASRARDRGVNTEAFF	TGCGCCAGCAGGGCCCGGGACAGGGGTGTGAACACTGAAGCTTTCTTT
-	TRBV5-8	TRBJ1-1	-	CASSSRNTEAFF	TGTGCCAGCAGTTCCCGGAACACTGAAGCTTTCTTT
-	TRBV6-1	TRBJ1-1	few	CASSGTEWELNTEAFF	TGTGCCAGCAGTGGGACAGAATGGGAGCTGAACACTGAAGCTTTCTTT
TRBD1	TRBV5-1	TRBJ2-5	-	CASVGTVKETQYF	TGCGCCAGCGTTGGGACAGTAAAAGAGACCCAGTACTTC
-	TRBV9	TRBJ2-7	-	CASSVQDTYEQYF	TGTGCCAGCAGCGTACAGGATACCTACGAGCAGTACTTC
TRBD2	TRBV10-3	TRBJ2-1	-	CAIRENSRGGGYEQFF	TGTGCCATCAGGGAGAACTCGAGGGGCGGGGGATACGAGCAGTTCTTC
TRBD1	TRBV7-2	TRBJ1-3	-	CASSPTTGGVTIYF	TGTGCCAGCAGCCCAACGACAGGGGGCGTCACCATATATTTT
TRBD1	TRBV10-3	TRBJ2-2	-	CAIRRTGDRGGAGELFF	TGTGCCATCAGAAGGACGGGGGACAGGGGAGGGGCCGGGGAGCTGTTTTTT
TRBD1	TRBV29-1	TRBJ2-3	-	CSVTGGIGADTQYF	TGCAGCGTAACAGGGGGGATAGGTGCAGATACGCAGTATTTT
TRBD1	TRBV6-1	TRBJ2-2	-	CASSVEGQVNTGELFF	TGTGCCAGCAGTGTGGAGGGACAGGTGAACACCGGGGAGCTGTTTTTT
-	TRBV5-6	TRBJ1-2	-	CASSLVVGANYGYTF	TGTGCCAGCAGCTTGGTAGTGGGAGCTAACTATGGCTACACCTTC